This TCR beta chain derives from a study of identical twins. General observations from the study: Beta out-of-frame sequences displayed a weaker excess of sharing between twins.

The authors used template switching to add a universal primer site and gave cDNA unique molecular identifiers. MiXCR, applied by TCRdb to the 5' RACE reads, yields one record per CDR3 protein. The table records 1.5 million to 2 million distinct CDR3 sequences, about 32% of them present only once. On this clonotype: No antigen is known for it.

Specimen: cord blood. This TCR derives from a newborn girl in good health.

The CDR3 DNA follows: TGTGCCAGCAGCCAATACCAGGGACGAGAGACCCAGTACTTC. Encoded protein: CASSQYQGRETQYF. The chain couples TRBV3-1 to TRBJ2-4, with D possibly being TRBD1 or TRBD2 (5 bases each). The last part of the DNA fits TRBJ2-5 better; the J call may be wrong. Germline loops: CDR1 LGHDT, CDR2 YNNKEL (reference sequence). This CDR3 is built from 14 residues.